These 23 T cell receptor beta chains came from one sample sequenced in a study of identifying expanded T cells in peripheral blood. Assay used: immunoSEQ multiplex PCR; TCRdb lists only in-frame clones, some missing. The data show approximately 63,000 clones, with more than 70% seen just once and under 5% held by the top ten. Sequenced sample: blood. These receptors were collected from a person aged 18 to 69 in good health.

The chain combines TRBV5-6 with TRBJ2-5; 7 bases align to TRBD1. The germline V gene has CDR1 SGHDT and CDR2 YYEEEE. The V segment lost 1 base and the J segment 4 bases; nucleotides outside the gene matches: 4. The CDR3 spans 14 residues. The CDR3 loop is CASSLIAGGETQYF. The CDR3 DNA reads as TGTGCCAGCAGCTTGATCGCAGGGGGAGAGACCCAGTACTTC.

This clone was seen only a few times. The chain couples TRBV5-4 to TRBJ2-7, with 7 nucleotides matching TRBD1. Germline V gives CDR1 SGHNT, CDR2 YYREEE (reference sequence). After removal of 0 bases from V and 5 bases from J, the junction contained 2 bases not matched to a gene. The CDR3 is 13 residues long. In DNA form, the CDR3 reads TGTGCCAGCAGCTTGGGACAGGGAAACGAGCAGTACTTC. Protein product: CASSLGQGNEQYF.

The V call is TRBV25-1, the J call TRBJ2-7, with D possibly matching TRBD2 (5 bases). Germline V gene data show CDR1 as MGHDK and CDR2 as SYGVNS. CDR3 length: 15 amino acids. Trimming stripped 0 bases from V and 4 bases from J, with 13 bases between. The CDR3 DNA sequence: TGTGCCAGCAGTGAATATAGGACGGGGAGTTACGAGCAGTACTTC. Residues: CASSEYRTGSYEQYF.

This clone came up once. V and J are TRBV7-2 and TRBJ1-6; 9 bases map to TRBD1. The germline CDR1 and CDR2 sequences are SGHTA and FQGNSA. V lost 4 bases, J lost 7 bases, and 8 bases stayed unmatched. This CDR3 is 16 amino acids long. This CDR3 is CASSSGTGYGNSPLHF. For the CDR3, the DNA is TGTGCCAGCAGCTCCGGGACAGGGTACGGCAATTCACCCCTCCACTTT. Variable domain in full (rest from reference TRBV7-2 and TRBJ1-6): GAGVSQSPSNKVTEKGKDVELRCDPISGHTALYWYRQSLGQGLEFLIYFQGNSAPDKSGLPSDRFSAERTGGSVSTLTIQRTQQEDSAVYLCASSSGTGYGNSPLHFGNGTRLTVT.

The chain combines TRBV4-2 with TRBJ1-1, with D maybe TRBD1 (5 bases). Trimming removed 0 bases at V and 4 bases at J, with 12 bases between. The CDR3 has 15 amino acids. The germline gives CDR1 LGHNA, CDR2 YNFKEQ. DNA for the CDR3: TGTGCCAGCAGCCAAGATCGGGGGGGTGTCACTGAAGCTTTCTTT. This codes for CASSQDRGGVTEAFF.

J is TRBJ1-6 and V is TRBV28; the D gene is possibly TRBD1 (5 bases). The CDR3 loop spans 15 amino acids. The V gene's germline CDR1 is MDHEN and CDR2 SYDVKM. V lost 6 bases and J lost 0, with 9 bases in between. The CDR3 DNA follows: TGTGCCAGCAGAACCGGGGCCTCCTATAATTCACCCCTCCACTTT. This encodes CASRTGASYNSPLHF.

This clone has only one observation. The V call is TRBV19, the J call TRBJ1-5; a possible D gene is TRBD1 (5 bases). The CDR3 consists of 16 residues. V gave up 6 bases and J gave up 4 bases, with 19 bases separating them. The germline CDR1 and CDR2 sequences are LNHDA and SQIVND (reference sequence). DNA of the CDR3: TGTGCCAGTAGATTTCTCGGGGAGCGGACAAATCAGCCCCAGCATTTT. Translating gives CASRFLGERTNQPQHF.

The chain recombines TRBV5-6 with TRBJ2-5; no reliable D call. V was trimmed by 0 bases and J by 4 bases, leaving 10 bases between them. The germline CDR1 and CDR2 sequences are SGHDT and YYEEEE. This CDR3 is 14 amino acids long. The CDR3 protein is CASSLGGPGETQYF. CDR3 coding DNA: TGTGCCAGCAGCTTGGGTGGCCCGGGAGAGACCCAGTACTTC.

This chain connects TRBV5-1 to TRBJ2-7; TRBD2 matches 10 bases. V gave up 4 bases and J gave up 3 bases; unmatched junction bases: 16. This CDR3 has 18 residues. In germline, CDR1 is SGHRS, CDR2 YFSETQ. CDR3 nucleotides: TGCGCCAGCAGCAAAGAACTCCCAAGGACTAGCGGACTCTACGAGCAGTACTTC. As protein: CASSKELPRTSGLYEQYF.

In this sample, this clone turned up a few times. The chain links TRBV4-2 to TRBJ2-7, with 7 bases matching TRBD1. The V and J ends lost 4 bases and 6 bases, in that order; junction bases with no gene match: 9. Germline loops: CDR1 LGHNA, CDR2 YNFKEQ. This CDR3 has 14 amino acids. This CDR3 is CASSRTGLGSEQYF. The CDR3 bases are TGTGCCAGCAGCCGGACAGGCTTGGGTTCCGAGCAGTACTTC.

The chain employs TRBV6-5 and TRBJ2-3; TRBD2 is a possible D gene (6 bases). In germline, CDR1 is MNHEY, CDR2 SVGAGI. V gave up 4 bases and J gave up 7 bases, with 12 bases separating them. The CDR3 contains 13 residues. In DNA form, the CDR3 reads TGTGCCAGCAGTTCCGCGGGGATGAATACGCAGTATTTT. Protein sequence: CASSSAGMNTQYF.

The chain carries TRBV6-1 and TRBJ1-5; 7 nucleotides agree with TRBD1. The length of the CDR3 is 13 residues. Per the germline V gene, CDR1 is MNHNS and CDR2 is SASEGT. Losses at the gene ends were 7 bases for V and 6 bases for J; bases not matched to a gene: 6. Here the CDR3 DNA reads TGTGCCAGCAACGACAGGGTAGGTCAGCCCCAGCATTTT. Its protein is CASNDRVGQPQHF.

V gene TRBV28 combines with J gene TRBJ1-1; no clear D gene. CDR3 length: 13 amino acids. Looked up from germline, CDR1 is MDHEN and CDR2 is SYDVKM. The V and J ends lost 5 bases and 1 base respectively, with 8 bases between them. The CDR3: CASSTNTNTEAFF. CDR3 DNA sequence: TGTGCCAGCAGTACCAACACGAACACTGAAGCTTTCTTT.

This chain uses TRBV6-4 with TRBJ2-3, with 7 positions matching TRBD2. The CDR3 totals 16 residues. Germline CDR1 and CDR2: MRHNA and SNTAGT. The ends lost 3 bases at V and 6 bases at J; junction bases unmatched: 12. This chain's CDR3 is CASSEFAGESRDTQYF. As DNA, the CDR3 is TGTGCCAGCAGTGAGTTCGCGGGAGAGAGTAGGGATACGCAGTATTTT.

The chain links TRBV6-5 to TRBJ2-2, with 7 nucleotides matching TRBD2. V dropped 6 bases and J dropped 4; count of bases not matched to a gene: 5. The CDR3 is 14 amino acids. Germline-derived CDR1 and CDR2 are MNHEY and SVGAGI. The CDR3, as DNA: TGTGCCAGCAGCCGCTCTAGCGGCACCGGGGAGCTGTTTTTT. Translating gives CASSRSSGTGELFF.

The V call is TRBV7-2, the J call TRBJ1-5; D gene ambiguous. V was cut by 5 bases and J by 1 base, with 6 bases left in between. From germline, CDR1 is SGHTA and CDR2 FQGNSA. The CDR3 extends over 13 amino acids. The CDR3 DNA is TGTGCCAGCAGCCATGGGAGCAATCAGCCCCAGCATTTT. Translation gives CASSHGSNQPQHF. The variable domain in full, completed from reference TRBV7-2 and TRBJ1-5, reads GAGVSQSPSNKVTEKGKDVELRCDPISGHTALYWYRQSLGQGLEFLIYFQGNSAPDKSGLPSDRFSAERTGGSVSTLTIQRTQQEDSAVYLCASSHGSNQPQHFGDGTRLSIL.

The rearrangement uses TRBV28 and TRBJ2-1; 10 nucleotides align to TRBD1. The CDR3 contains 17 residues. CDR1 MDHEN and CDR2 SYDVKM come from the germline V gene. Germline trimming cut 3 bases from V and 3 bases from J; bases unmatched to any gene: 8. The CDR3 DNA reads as TGTGCCAGCAGTTTGCAAACGGACAGGGGGTTCTACAATGAGCAGTTCTTC. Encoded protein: CASSLQTDRGFYNEQFF.

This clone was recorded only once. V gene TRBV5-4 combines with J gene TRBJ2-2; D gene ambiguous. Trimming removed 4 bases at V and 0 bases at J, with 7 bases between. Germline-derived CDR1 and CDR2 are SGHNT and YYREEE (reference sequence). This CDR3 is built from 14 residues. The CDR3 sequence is CASSPRTNTGELFF. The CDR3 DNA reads TGTGCCAGCAGCCCCAGGACGAACACCGGGGAGCTGTTTTTT.

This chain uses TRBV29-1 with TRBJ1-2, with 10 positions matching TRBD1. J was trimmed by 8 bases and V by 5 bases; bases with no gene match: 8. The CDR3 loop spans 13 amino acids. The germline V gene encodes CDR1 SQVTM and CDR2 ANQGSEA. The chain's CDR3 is CSVFGQGVKGYTF. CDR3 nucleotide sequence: TGCAGCGTTTTTGGACAGGGGGTGAAGGGCTACACCTTC.

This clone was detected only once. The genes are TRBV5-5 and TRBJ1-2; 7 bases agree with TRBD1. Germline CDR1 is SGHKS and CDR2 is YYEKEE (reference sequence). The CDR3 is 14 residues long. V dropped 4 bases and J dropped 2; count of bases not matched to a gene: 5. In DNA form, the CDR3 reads TGTGCCAGCAGCCCCGGGACAGAGAACTATGGCTACACCTTC. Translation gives CASSPGTENYGYTF.

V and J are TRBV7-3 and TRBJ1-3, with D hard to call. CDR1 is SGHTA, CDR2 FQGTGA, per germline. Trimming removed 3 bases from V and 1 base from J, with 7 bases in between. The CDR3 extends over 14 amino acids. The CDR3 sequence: CASSLGRSGNTIYF. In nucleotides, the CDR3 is TGTGCCAGCAGCTTGGGCAGATCTGGAAACACCATATATTTT.

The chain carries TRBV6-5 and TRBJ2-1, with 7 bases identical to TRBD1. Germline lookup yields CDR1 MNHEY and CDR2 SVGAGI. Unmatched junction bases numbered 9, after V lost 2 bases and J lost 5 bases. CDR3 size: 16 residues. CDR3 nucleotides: TGTGCCAGCAGTTACAACAGGGGTGCAGGGGACAATGAGCAGTTCTTC. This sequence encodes CASSYNRGAGDNEQFF.

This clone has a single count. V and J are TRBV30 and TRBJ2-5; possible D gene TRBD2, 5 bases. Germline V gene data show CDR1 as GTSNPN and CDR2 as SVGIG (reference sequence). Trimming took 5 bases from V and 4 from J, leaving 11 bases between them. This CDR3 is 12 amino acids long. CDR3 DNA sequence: TGTGCCTGGCGGGGAACGCTAGAGACCCAGTACTTC. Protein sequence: CAWRGTLETQYF.